The entry that follows covers one T cell receptor beta chain sequence. Its antigen remains unidentified. This sample stems from a study of CD8+ T cells in alopecia areata. Study-wide background: Severity among treated patients was scored by the percentage of scalp area affected. Regarding the study as a whole: Higher clonality than in normal scalp was seen in lesional scalp, especially alopecia totalis/universalis. Scalp clonality decreased significantly with tofacitinib, and so did expanded CD8+ clones among the top 100.

Sequencing used cDNA as its template, made by extracting RNA and reverse transcribing it. Sequencing used immunoSEQ multiplex PCR; TCRdb keeps in-frame clones, though not all of them. This table holds more than 140,000 clones, about 88% found once. Treatment in this sample: oral pan-JAK inhibitor, 5-10 mg twice daily. The V and J ends lost 0 bases and 0 bases respectively, with 11 bases between them. CDR1 is SQVTM, CDR2 ANQGSEA, per germline. The CDR3 sequence is 15 residues long. J is TRBJ1-2 and V is TRBV29-1; possible D gene TRBD1, 5 bases. This TCR was sampled from a human donor with alopecia areata. The source material was CD8+ T cells sorted from blood, sampled at week 4, from a patient treated with tofacitinib. CDR3 coding DNA: TGCAGCGTTGAAGATCGGTGGGGGACTAACTATGGCTACACCTTC. Protein sequence: CSVEDRWGTNYGYTF.